Each of the 10 T cell receptor beta chains below was sequenced from the same sample in a study of cytomegalovirus exposure and HLA in healthy donors. The data were produced by immunoSEQ multiplex PCR, yet TCRdb's version contains in-frame clones alone and is incomplete. Seen here are some 98,000 clones, around 85% observed once, and the top ten hold around 3.9%. The sample consisted of PBMCs. The receptors originated from a woman in her thirties in good health and CMV-seronegative.

The rearrangement uses TRBV5-1 and TRBJ1-4; D is undetermined. Germline loops: CDR1 SGHRS, CDR2 YFSETQ. The CDR3 loop spans 15 amino acids. Trimming took 0 bases from V and 2 from J, leaving 8 bases between them. CDR3 coding DNA: TGCGCCAGCAGCTTGGTTGGAGCCACTAATGAAAAACTGTTTTTT. Amino acid sequence: CASSLVGATNEKLFF.

The genes are TRBV28 and TRBJ2-3, with 13 bases aligning to TRBD2. The CDR3 covers 14 residues. V lost 5 bases and J lost 5; bases outside the gene matches: 1. The V gene's germline CDR1 is MDHEN and CDR2 SYDVKM. In DNA form, the CDR3 reads TGTGCCAGCAGTGGACTAGCGGGAGTAGATACGCAGTATTTT. This translates into CASSGLAGVDTQYF.

CDR3 loop: CASSEGGQGANYGYTF. The CDR3 region has the DNA TGTGCCAGCAGTGAGGGGGGACAGGGAGCTAACTATGGCTACACCTTC. The rearrangement links TRBV25-1 to TRBJ1-2, with 9 positions matching TRBD1. The CDR3 has 16 residues. After removal of 3 bases from V and 0 bases from J, the junction contained 5 bases not matched to a gene. Germline CDR1 and CDR2: MGHDK and SYGVNS.

This clone was seen only once. In nucleotides, the CDR3 is TGTGCCAGCAGCGTAGTCGAGGGAAGTCGCATTCAGTACTTC. It encodes CASSVVEGSRIQYF. The chain joins TRBV9 to TRBJ2-4, with D maybe TRBD2 (5 bases). This CDR3 spans 14 amino acids. Deletions cut 0 bases from V and 9 bases from J, with 13 bases between. Looked up from germline, CDR1 is SGDLS and CDR2 is YYNGEE.

The rearrangement joins TRBV2 to TRBJ2-1; 10 nucleotides agree with TRBD1. J was trimmed by 8 bases and V by 6 bases; bases with no gene match: 10. The CDR3 is 15 amino acids. The germline V gene has CDR1 SNHLY and CDR2 FYNNEI. The CDR3, as DNA: TGTGCCAGCAGGTACGACAGGGGGCGCCGGGATGAGCAGTTCTTC. This codes for CASRYDRGRRDEQFF.

The V gene is TRBV10-3, the J gene TRBJ2-2; TRBD2 matches at 7 bases. Germline CDR1 reads ENHRY; CDR2 reads SYGVKD. The CDR3 is 14 amino acids. V gave up 10 bases and J gave up 3 bases; unmatched junction bases: 8. This CDR3 reads CASGLAAHTGELFF. The CDR3 region has the DNA TGTGCCAGCGGCCTAGCGGCGCACACCGGGGAGCTGTTTTTT.

This clone has only one observation. The chain has TRBV7-2 and TRBJ1-4, with no clear D. The CDR3 runs to 15 residues. Germline V gene sequence: CDR1 SGHTA, CDR2 FQGNSA. Trimming removed 2 bases from V and 5 bases from J, with 12 bases in between. CDR3 bases: TGTGCCAGCAGCTTAAGGAGGGCCGGGAATGAAAAACTGTTTTTT. As protein: CASSLRRAGNEKLFF.

V usage is TRBV6-5 and J usage is TRBJ2-7; D call uncertain. Germline V gene data show CDR1 as MNHEY and CDR2 as SVGAGI. The CDR3 is 13 residues long. Trimming removed 3 bases at V and 1 base at J, with 7 bases between. The CDR3 spells CASSYPTSYEQYF. The CDR3 DNA follows: TGTGCCAGCAGTTATCCCACTTCCTACGAGCAGTACTTC.

The CDR3 sequence is CASSQLGPRDEQFF. The CDR3, as DNA: TGCGCCAGCAGCCAACTCGGGCCCAGGGATGAGCAGTTCTTC. The V call is TRBV4-1, the J call TRBJ2-1; weak D call: TRBD1 (5 bases). Germline CDR1 and CDR2: MGHRA and YSYEKL. V shed 2 bases and J shed 8 bases, with 13 bases lying between them. This CDR3 is 14 amino acids long.

The chain couples TRBV5-1 to TRBJ2-1, with D possibly TRBD2 on 5 matching bases. This CDR3 comprises 12 residues. V lost 0 bases, J lost 10 bases, and 8 bases lay in between. The germline gives CDR1 SGHRS, CDR2 YFSETQ. CDR3 nucleotides: TGCGCCAGCAGCTTGGCCAAGCGGGAGCAGTTCTTC. Protein sequence: CASSLAKREQFF.